This TCR beta chain stems from a study of cytomegalovirus exposure and HLA in healthy donors. By frequency in the sample, this clone is medium-sized. Primers included in the PCR were 60 Vbeta and 13 Jbeta primers. Libraries were prepared by immunoSEQ multiplex PCR; TCRdb keeps only in-frame clonotypes and omits some of them. This table holds roughly 150,000 clones, approximately 80% found once. This clonotype originated in a male donor in good health and CMV-seropositive. The sample was PBMCs.

CDR3 sequence (DNA): TGTGCCAGCAGCCCCCCCGCAGGGGCGGCCTACGAGCAGTACTTC. It codes for CASSPPAGAAYEQYF. The chain joins TRBV7-2 to TRBJ2-7, with D perhaps TRBD1 (6 bases). The germline V gene encodes CDR1 SGHTA and CDR2 FQGNSA. The CDR3 extends over 15 amino acids. Trimming left V 5 bases short and J 2 bases short, with 16 bases between.